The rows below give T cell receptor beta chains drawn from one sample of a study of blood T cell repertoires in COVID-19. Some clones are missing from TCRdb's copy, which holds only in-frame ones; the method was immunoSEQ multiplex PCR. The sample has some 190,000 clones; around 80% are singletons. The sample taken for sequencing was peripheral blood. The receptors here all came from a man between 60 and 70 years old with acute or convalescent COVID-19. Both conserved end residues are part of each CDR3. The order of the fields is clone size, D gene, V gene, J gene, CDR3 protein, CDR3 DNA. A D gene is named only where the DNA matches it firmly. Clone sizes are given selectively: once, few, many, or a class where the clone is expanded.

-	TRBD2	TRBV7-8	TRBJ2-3	CASSPTSGGATDTQYF	TGTGCCAGCAGCCCAACTAGCGGGGGGGCCACAGATACGCAGTATTTT
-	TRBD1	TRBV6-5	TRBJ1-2	CASSTTGGFGYTF	TGTGCCAGCAGTACAACAGGGGGCTTTGGCTACACCTTC
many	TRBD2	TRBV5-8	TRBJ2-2	CASSFGLATGELFF	TGTGCCAGCAGCTTTGGACTAGCCACCGGGGAGCTGTTTTTT
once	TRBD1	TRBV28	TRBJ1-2	CASSQGTGYGYTF	TGTGCCAGCAGCCAGGGGACAGGCTATGGCTACACCTTC
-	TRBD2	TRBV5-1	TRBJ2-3	CASSLRAGGTDTQYF	TGCGCCAGCAGCTTGAGGGCGGGAGGCACAGATACGCAGTATTTT
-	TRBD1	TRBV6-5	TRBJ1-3	CASSTQGAGGNTIYF	TGTGCCAGCAGTACCCAGGGGGCAGGTGGAAACACCATATATTTT
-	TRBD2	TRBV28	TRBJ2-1	CASSSPRSGSGRGEQFF	TGTGCCAGCAGTTCTCCGCGGTCGGGTAGCGGGAGGGGAGAGCAGTTCTTC
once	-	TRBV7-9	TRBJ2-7	CASSPRGMVGYEQYF	TGTGCCAGCAGCCCTAGGGGCATGGTGGGCTACGAGCAGTACTTC
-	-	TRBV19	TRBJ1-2	CASSLGIGYGYTF	TGTGCCAGTAGTCTCGGGATAGGCTATGGCTACACCTTC
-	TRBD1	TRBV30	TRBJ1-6	CAWSVRAGRGLYSPLHF	TGTGCCTGGAGTGTACGGGCTGGCAGGGGGTTGTATTCACCCCTCCACTTT
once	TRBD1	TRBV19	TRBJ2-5	CASRIRTGKETQYF	TGTGCCAGTAGGATCCGGACAGGGAAAGAGACCCAGTACTTC
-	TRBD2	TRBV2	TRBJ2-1	CASTDPRLAGVWSYNEQFF	TGTGCCAGCACTGACCCCCGACTAGCGGGAGTTTGGTCCTACAATGAGCAGTTCTTC
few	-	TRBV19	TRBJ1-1	CASSTGPEAFF	TGTGCCAGTAGTACAGGGCCGGAAGCTTTCTTT
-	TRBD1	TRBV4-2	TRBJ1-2	CASSQDRRQGLYGYTF	TGTGCCAGCAGCCAAGATCGGAGACAGGGGTTGTATGGCTACACCTTC
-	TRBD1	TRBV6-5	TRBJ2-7	CASRNRGSYEQYF	TGTGCCAGCAGGAACAGGGGATCCTACGAGCAGTACTTC
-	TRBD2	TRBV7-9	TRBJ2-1	CASSLFTPAGKFYNEQFF	TGTGCCAGCAGCTTATTTACCCCAGCGGGGAAATTCTACAATGAGCAGTTCTTC
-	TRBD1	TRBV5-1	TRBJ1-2	CASSKGTDNYGYTF	TGCGCCAGCAGCAAAGGGACAGATAACTATGGCTACACCTTC
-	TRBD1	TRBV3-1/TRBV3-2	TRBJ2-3	CASSHLEGARDTQYF	TGTGCCAGCAGCCACCTCGAGGGGGCGCGAGATACGCAGTATTTT
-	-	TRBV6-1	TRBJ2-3	CASSDIVPGDWTDTQYF	TGTGCCAGCAGTGACATCGTTCCGGGAGATTGGACAGATACGCAGTATTTT
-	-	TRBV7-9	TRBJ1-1	CASSYRQREAFF	TGTGCCAGCAGCTACAGACAGAGAGAAGCTTTCTTT
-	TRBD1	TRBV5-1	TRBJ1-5	CASSLAGTGGSEPQHF	TGCGCCAGCAGCTTGGCCGGGACAGGGGGTTCCGAACCCCAGCATTTT
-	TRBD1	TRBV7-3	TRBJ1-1	CASSPRTGGEAFF	TGTGCCAGCAGCCCGAGGACAGGGGGGGAAGCTTTCTTT
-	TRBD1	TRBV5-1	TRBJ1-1	CASSVPGQGNTEAFF	TGCGCCAGCAGCGTCCCGGGACAGGGAAACACTGAAGCTTTCTTT
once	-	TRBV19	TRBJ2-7	CASMGREGRAPYEQYF	TGTGCCAGTATGGGCAGGGAAGGCCGGGCCCCCTACGAGCAGTACTTC